The 2 T cell receptor beta chains presented below share a single source sample, sequenced in a study of blood T cell repertoires in COVID-19. TCRdb's copy holds only in-frame clones and misses some; the assay was immunoSEQ multiplex PCR. The table has around 62,000 clones, approximately 88% seen once; the top ten hold 40% to 45%. Input material: peripheral blood. The source of these receptors is a woman aged 55 to 70 with COVID-19, enrolled during active disease.

The genes are TRBV28 and TRBJ2-5; the D gene is possibly TRBD2 (5 bases). This CDR3 region has 14 residues. CDR1 MDHEN and CDR2 SYDVKM come from the germline V gene. V was trimmed by 7 bases and J by 0 bases, leaving 12 bases between them. The CDR3 DNA reads as TGTGCCAGCACTCCGGCGGGTAACCAAGAGACCCAGTACTTC. This encodes CASTPAGNQETQYF.

V and J are TRBV6-5 and TRBJ2-3; 7 bases align to TRBD2. V lost 2 bases, J lost 8 bases, and 4 bases stayed unmatched. Germline V CDR1 and CDR2: MNHEY, SVGAGI. There are 13 residues in the CDR3. DNA for the CDR3: TGTGCCAGCAGTTACGACCCGGGGGGTACGCAGTATTTT. It is translated as CASSYDPGGTQYF.